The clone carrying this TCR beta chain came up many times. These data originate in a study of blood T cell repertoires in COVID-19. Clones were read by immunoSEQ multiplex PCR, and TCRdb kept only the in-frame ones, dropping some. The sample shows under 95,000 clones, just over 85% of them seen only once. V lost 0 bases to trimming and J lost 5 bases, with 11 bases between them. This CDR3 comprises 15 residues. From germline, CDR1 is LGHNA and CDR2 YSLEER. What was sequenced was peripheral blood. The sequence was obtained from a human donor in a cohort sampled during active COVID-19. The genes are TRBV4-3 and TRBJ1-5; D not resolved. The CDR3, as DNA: TGCGCCAGCAGCCAAGAGACGGGGTTGGATCAGCCCCAGCATTTT. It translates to CASSQETGLDQPQHF.